Listed here is a single T cell receptor beta chain. In germline, CDR1 is MNHEY, CDR2 SVGAGI. The CDR3 extends over 16 amino acids. Trimming left V 5 bases short and J 5 bases short, with 19 bases between. The sample comes from a study of Graves' ophthalmopathy and Graves' hyperthyroidism. CDR3 regions of TCR beta were amplified from RNA transcripts. RT-PCR with HTBI primers came first, then second-round multiplex PCR. MiXCR was run by TCRdb on the multiplex PCR reads, yielding one entry per CDR3 protein. This sample carries around 1,000,000 distinct CDR3 sequences, roughly 35% of them seen once, and the ten largest clones take over 8.5%. Patients were excluded if they had other autoimmune diseases or uncontrolled infections, and likewise if pregnancy or lactation applied.

The rearrangement links TRBV6-5 to TRBJ1-5; D unresolved. The TCR comes from an adult man with Graves' hyperthyroidism. The specimen was peripheral blood or thyroid tissue (not recorded which). The CDR3 DNA follows: TGTGCCAGCAGTCCCGGAGCGGCGGGCCGGCATCAGCCCCAGCATTTT. Amino acids: CASSPGAAGRHQPQHF.